Given below is one T cell receptor (beta chain) in context. Its antigen remains unknown. The sample originates from a study of CD8 T cells in ankylosing spondylitis. Findings and caveats of the study: A motif of fewer than ten highly homologous TCR beta variants was seen as apparently characteristic of ankylosing spondylitis blood.

The CDR3 spans 14 residues. Germline loops: CDR1 DFQATT, CDR2 SNEGSKA (reference sequence). V was clipped by 4 bases and J by 3 bases; unmatched bases: 1. TCRdb called the 5' RACE reads again in MiXCR, with one record for every CDR3 protein. The profile shows around 450,000 distinct CDR3 sequences, 25% to 30% of them singletons. The TCR was taken from a male donor with ankylosing spondylitis. Input material: blood, either unsorted or a sorted T cell fraction (not recorded which). V is TRBV20-1 and J is TRBJ2-3; 13 bases are shared with TRBD2. The CDR3 loop is CSATTSGRTDTQYF. For the CDR3, the DNA is TGCAGTGCTACGACTAGCGGGAGGACAGATACGCAGTATTTT.